The sequence of this T cell receptor beta chain was determined in a study of blood T cell repertoires in COVID-19. This table comes from immunoSEQ multiplex PCR, and its TCRdb copy is limited to in-frame clones, with some not included. The data show around 250,000 clones, approximately 89% seen once. The CDR3 is 19 residues long. Germline assignment: CDR1 LGHNA and CDR2 YNFKEQ. The ends were cut back, 0 bases at V and 5 bases at J, with 26 bases in the middle. This clone was picked up one time. Assignment of participants to cohorts was predicated upon participant-reported clinical history. V usage is TRBV4-2 and J usage is TRBJ2-7, with D possibly being TRBD1 (6 bases). The sequenced sample consisted of PBMCs or T cells enriched from blood (not recorded which). This sequence originates from a man aged 40-50 years who had been exposed to COVID-19. CDR3 coding DNA: TGTGCCAGCAGCCAAGATGAGGACAGTAGTTGGGGACCAGGCCACGAGCAGTACTTC. Translating it yields CASSQDEDSSWGPGHEQYF.